The entry below describes one TCR beta chain. Its antigen is unknown. The record originates from a study of cytotoxic CD8 clonotypes in ibrutinib-treated CLL. For the study at large: Enrolment comprised around 11 relapsed/refractory and some 15 treatment-naive patients; fewer than 18 were IGHV unmutated. Responses comprised some 24 partial and 2 complete; at median about 68 months, approximately 15 remained remitted and some twelve progressed. Productive templates per sample averaged about 260,000; productive rearrangements, just under 95,000. Points from the study as a whole: On treatment, the uncommon public clonotypes contracted or remained stable.

Clones were sequenced by immunoSEQ multiplex PCR, and TCRdb holds only the in-frame ones, with some missing. Of 270,000 or so clones listed, approximately 76% were seen once; the top ten hold 5.6%. The TCR originated in a human donor with chronic lymphocytic leukemia. Sequenced material: PBMCs, taken at disease progression, from a patient treated with ibrutinib.

CDR3 bases: TGTGCCAGCAGCCCCCAACCTAGCGGGAGAAACGTGCAGTACTTC. This encodes CASSPQPSGRNVQYF. The gene calls are TRBV9 and TRBJ2-7, with 10 bases that match TRBD2. The CDR3 extends over 15 amino acids. The V and J ends lost 4 bases and 9 bases, in that order; junction bases with no gene match: 13. CDR1 and CDR2 (germline): SGDLS, YYNGEE.